This T cell receptor (beta chain) was recorded in a study of OX40 agonist ivuxolimab in advanced cancers. The CDR3 is 13 residues long. Trimming stripped 2 bases from V and 0 bases from J, with 7 bases between. Germline CDR1 reads GTSNPN; CDR2 reads SVGIG (reference sequence). This clone was picked up a small number of times. Its antigen is not identified. Findings of the study overall: Blood T cells, both CD4+ and CD8+, expanded clonally by week 6 at 0.1 to 3.0 mg/kg. The study did not work out the antigen specificity of the expanded peripheral T cells. Partial responders receiving 0.1-3.0 mg/kg showed among the lowest clonal expansion.

Assay used: immunoSEQ multiplex PCR; TCRdb lists only in-frame clones, some missing. The sample includes tens of thousands of clones, about 88% of them seen just once. Sequences were derived from CD4+ or CD8+ T cells sorted from blood, sampled in a trial of the OX40 agonist ivuxolimab. The rearrangement uses TRBV30 and TRBJ1-1; D not certain. This clonotype was obtained from an adult with an advanced solid tumor such as melanoma, head and neck, liver or kidney cancer. The DNA for the CDR3 is TGTGCCTGGAGTCCCGCGGTGAACACTGAAGCTTTCTTT. Translation gives CAWSPAVNTEAFF.